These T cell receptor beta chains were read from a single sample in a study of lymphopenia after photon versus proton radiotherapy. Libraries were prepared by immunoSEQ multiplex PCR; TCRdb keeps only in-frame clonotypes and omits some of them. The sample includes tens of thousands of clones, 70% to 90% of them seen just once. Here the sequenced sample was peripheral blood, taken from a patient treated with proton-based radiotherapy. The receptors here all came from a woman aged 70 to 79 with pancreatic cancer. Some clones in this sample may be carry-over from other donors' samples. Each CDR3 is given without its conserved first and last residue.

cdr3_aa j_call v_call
ASSLAGGLAGEEQF TRBJ2-1 TRBV5-1
ASSPPGLAGVTQY TRBJ2-5 TRBV7-9
ASSYSANTGVEKLF TRBJ1-4 TRBV6-5
ASSPRDSMNTGELF TRBJ2-2 TRBV7-9
ASSVTSGRANNEQF TRBJ2-1 TRBV4-1
ASTFRGGGTDTQY TRBJ2-3 TRBV9
ASSPLTGPLRPQH TRBJ1-5 TRBV27
ASSLGLADSGANVLT TRBJ2-6 TRBV7-9
ASSLDVWTSSGANVLT TRBJ2-6 TRBV7-2
ASSPDREAF TRBJ1-1 TRBV11-3
ASSIGTEIYGYT TRBJ1-2 TRBV19
ASSIRLQEGEKLF TRBJ1-4 TRBV7-9
ASSVSGNTIY TRBJ1-3 TRBV9
ASAWTSGSMDEQY TRBJ2-7 TRBV11-2
ASGTSGRSKQF TRBJ2-1 TRBV25-1
ASSLVDRGVAKNIQY TRBJ2-4 TRBV5-1
ASSPGLAGGNEQF TRBJ2-1 TRBV11-3
ASSQGASGGSYEQY TRBJ2-7 TRBV4-1
ASSLGLAPYEQY TRBJ2-7 TRBV11-2
ASSQEAGRGRGETQY TRBJ2-5 TRBV4-2
ASSLAIGAGVTYEQY TRBJ2-7 TRBV7-8
ASSVETGVGGYGYT TRBJ1-2 TRBV9
ATRSGTGGARYEQY TRBJ2-7 TRBV19
ASSRGRLDYEQY TRBJ2-7 TRBV5-1
ASSDGTGASYEQY TRBJ2-7 TRBV10-2
ASRPQGIGDQPQH TRBJ1-5 TRBV28
ASNRKGEGNQPQH TRBJ1-5 TRBV6-1
ASSLEVVNRVYEQY TRBJ2-7 TRBV7-8
AIGGLSNTGELF TRBJ2-2 TRBV10-3
ASSPRQGGNSPLH TRBJ1-6 TRBV5-1
ASSFVAPLLLPGNTIY TRBJ1-3 TRBV28
ASGAVEGASETQY TRBJ2-5 TRBV4-2
ASSTGGRGYGYT TRBJ1-2 TRBV28
ASSLRGGAWANVLT TRBJ2-6 TRBV27
ASSEAGDLSNQPQH TRBJ1-5 TRBV25-1
ASRTTGGAGGYT TRBJ1-2 TRBV19
ASSPGGREETQY TRBJ2-5 TRBV5-4
ASSPQGVNIQY TRBJ2-4 TRBV18
ASSLPGSGANVLT TRBJ2-6 TRBV28
ASSLKTGEVTEAF TRBJ1-1 TRBV5-1
ASSSRVAGYNEQF TRBJ2-1 TRBV7-2
ASSPRPNSPLH TRBJ1-6 TRBV5-8
SASQGSAEAF TRBJ1-1 TRBV29-1
ASSYRDTGAEQF TRBJ2-1 TRBV7-8
ASSLRGGSTDTQY TRBJ2-3 TRBV2
ASSLRDPGDEQY TRBJ2-7 TRBV5-1
ASTSRNSYEQY TRBJ2-7 TRBV6-6
ASRPPGQGGQF TRBJ2-1 TRBV6-5
ASSLGAGGPGEQY TRBJ2-7 TRBV2
ASSWKTGTGFVDEQF TRBJ2-1 TRBV5-1
ASSRDSTYGYT TRBJ1-2 TRBV7-2
ASSKTDRSNQPQH TRBJ1-5 TRBV5-6
ASRPRTGLPYEQY TRBJ2-7 TRBV6-5